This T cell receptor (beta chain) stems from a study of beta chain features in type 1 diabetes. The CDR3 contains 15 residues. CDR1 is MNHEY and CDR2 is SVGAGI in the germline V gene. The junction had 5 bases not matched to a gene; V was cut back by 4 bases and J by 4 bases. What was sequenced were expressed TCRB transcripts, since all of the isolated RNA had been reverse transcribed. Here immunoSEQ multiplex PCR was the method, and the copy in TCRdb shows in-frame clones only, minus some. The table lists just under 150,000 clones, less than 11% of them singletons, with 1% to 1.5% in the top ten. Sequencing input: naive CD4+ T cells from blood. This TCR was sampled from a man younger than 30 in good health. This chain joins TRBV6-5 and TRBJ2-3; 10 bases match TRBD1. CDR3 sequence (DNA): TGTGCCAGCAGTTCCCGGGACAGGGGTGCAGATACGCAGTATTTT. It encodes CASSSRDRGADTQYF.